This is a list of T cell receptor beta chains from one sample in a study of OX40 agonist ivuxolimab in advanced cancers. TCRdb keeps only in-frame clones here, not all; method: immunoSEQ multiplex PCR. The sample includes tens of thousands of clones, around 86% of them seen just once. This specimen consisted of CD4+ or CD8+ T cells sorted from blood, obtained in a trial of the OX40 agonist ivuxolimab. The receptors stem from an adult with an advanced solid tumor such as melanoma, head and neck, liver or kidney cancer. Both conserved end residues are part of each CDR3. A D gene is named only where the DNA matches it firmly. Some rows have no size entry. The others give once, few or many, or a class for an expanded clone.

j_gene: TRBJ2-3
len: 11
d_gene: NA
abundance: NA
v_gene: TRBV6-5
CDR3nt: TGTGCCAGCAGTTACAGGGATACGCAGTATTTT
CDR3aa: CASSYRDTQYF

j_gene: TRBJ1-3
len: 14
d_gene: NA
abundance: NA
v_gene: TRBV2
CDR3nt: TGTGCCTTCGAGGGTAACGTTATGAGAAACACCATATATTTT
CDR3aa: CAFEGNVMRNTIYF

j_gene: TRBJ2-7
len: 12
d_gene: NA
abundance: once
v_gene: TRBV5-6
CDR3nt: TGTGCCAGCAGCTTGATGGAGGACGAGCAGTACTTC
CDR3aa: CASSLMEDEQYF

j_gene: TRBJ1-2
len: 13
d_gene: NA
abundance: NA
v_gene: TRBV19
CDR3nt: TGTGCCAGTAGTATGGCGGCTTTTTATGGCTACACCTTC
CDR3aa: CASSMAAFYGYTF

j_gene: TRBJ2-7
len: 11
d_gene: NA
abundance: NA
v_gene: TRBV11-2
CDR3nt: TGTGCCAGCAGCTTCCTGTACGAGCAGTACTTC
CDR3aa: CASSFLYEQYF

j_gene: TRBJ1-2
len: 13
d_gene: NA
abundance: NA
v_gene: TRBV27
CDR3nt: TGTGCCAGCAGCGGATTTGTTGGCTATGGCTACACCTTC
CDR3aa: CASSGFVGYGYTF

j_gene: TRBJ1-2
len: 13
d_gene: NA
abundance: NA
v_gene: TRBV27
CDR3nt: TGTGCCAGCAGTTTGGCTTTGGGGGGTGGCTACACCTTC
CDR3aa: CASSLALGGGYTF

j_gene: TRBJ2-6
len: 15
d_gene: NA
abundance: NA
v_gene: TRBV11-2
CDR3nt: TGTGCCAGCAGCTTAGAGGGGGGTGGGGCCAACGTCCTGACTTTC
CDR3aa: CASSLEGGGANVLTF

j_gene: TRBJ2-7
len: 13
d_gene: TRBD2
abundance: few
v_gene: TRBV28
CDR3nt: TGTGCCAGCAGTTGGGGACTAGCGTTCGAGCAGTACTTC
CDR3aa: CASSWGLAFEQYF

j_gene: TRBJ2-1
len: 15
d_gene: NA
abundance: NA
v_gene: TRBV7-8
CDR3nt: TGTGCCAGCAGCTTACATCAGGGCCCCTCCAATGAGCAGTTCTTC
CDR3aa: CASSLHQGPSNEQFF

j_gene: TRBJ2-3
len: 16
d_gene: TRBD2
abundance: NA
v_gene: TRBV27
CDR3nt: TGTGCCAGCGGATCACTAGCGGGGGGACCCACAGATACGCAGTATTTT
CDR3aa: CASGSLAGGPTDTQYF

j_gene: TRBJ2-2
len: 17
d_gene: TRBD1
abundance: once
v_gene: TRBV5-1
CDR3nt: TGCGCCAGCAGCCCGAACCCGGACAGGCCGAACACCGGGGAGCTGTTTTTT
CDR3aa: CASSPNPDRPNTGELFF

j_gene: TRBJ2-3
len: 16
d_gene: NA
abundance: NA
v_gene: TRBV11-3
CDR3nt: TGTGCCAGCAGCTTAAGACTCGGACAGTTGGGAGATACGCAGTATTTT
CDR3aa: CASSLRLGQLGDTQYF

j_gene: TRBJ2-7
len: 12
d_gene: NA
abundance: NA
v_gene: TRBV7-9
CDR3nt: TGTGCCAGCCTCGACAGTTCCTACGAGCAGTACTTC
CDR3aa: CASLDSSYEQYF

j_gene: TRBJ2-7
len: 14
d_gene: NA
abundance: NA
v_gene: TRBV19
CDR3nt: TGTGCCAGTAGTATCGGGGACACTGCCTACGAGCAGTACTTC
CDR3aa: CASSIGDTAYEQYF

j_gene: TRBJ1-2
len: 14
d_gene: NA
abundance: NA
v_gene: TRBV28
CDR3nt: TGTGCCAGCATCGGACCCTCAGATTATGTAGGCTACACCTTC
CDR3aa: CASIGPSDYVGYTF

j_gene: TRBJ1-2
len: 13
d_gene: TRBD1
abundance: NA
v_gene: TRBV19
CDR3nt: TGTGCCAGTAGTTACAGGGGGGACTATGGCTACACCTTC
CDR3aa: CASSYRGDYGYTF

j_gene: TRBJ2-7
len: 14
d_gene: NA
abundance: NA
v_gene: TRBV6-5
CDR3nt: TGTGCCAGCAGCCCCCGGACGTCCTCCTACGAGCAGTACTTC
CDR3aa: CASSPRTSSYEQYF

j_gene: TRBJ1-5
len: 18
d_gene: NA
abundance: NA
v_gene: TRBV28
CDR3nt: TGTGCCAGCACCCAAGGAATTATGGGGGTGGGGAGCAATCAGCCCCAGCATTTT
CDR3aa: CASTQGIMGVGSNQPQHF

j_gene: TRBJ1-3
len: 13
d_gene: NA
abundance: NA
v_gene: TRBV4-1
CDR3nt: TGCGCCAGCAGCCCGTTCTCTGGAAACACCATATATTTT
CDR3aa: CASSPFSGNTIYF

j_gene: TRBJ2-3
len: 15
d_gene: NA
abundance: NA
v_gene: TRBV4-1
CDR3nt: TGCGCCAGCAGCCCCTACGAGACGAGCACAGATACGCAGTATTTT
CDR3aa: CASSPYETSTDTQYF

j_gene: TRBJ1-1
len: 13
d_gene: NA
abundance: NA
v_gene: TRBV19
CDR3nt: TGTGCCAGTAGTCCCGACTCGGAGACTGAAGCTTTCTTT
CDR3aa: CASSPDSETEAFF

j_gene: TRBJ2-7
len: 13
d_gene: NA
abundance: few
v_gene: TRBV28
CDR3nt: TGTGCCAGCAGTTTTCCGGACGCCGACGAGCAGTACTTC
CDR3aa: CASSFPDADEQYF

j_gene: TRBJ2-5
len: 12
d_gene: NA
abundance: NA
v_gene: TRBV9
CDR3nt: TGTGCCAGCACAGGGATCTCGGAGACCCAGTACTTC
CDR3aa: CASTGISETQYF

j_gene: TRBJ2-7
len: 15
d_gene: TRBD1
abundance: NA
v_gene: TRBV10-3
CDR3nt: TGTGCCATCAGTGAGTCCGGGACAGGGGACTACGAGCAGTACTTC
CDR3aa: CAISESGTGDYEQYF

j_gene: TRBJ1-4
len: 16
d_gene: NA
abundance: NA
v_gene: TRBV2
CDR3nt: TGTGCCAGCAGTGAATCCGGCGCTGGTCCCGGTGAAAAACTGTTTTTT
CDR3aa: CASSESGAGPGEKLFF

j_gene: TRBJ2-3
len: 15
d_gene: TRBD2
abundance: once
v_gene: TRBV7-6
CDR3nt: TGTGCCAGCAGTCTAGCGGGGGGCCGGGGAGATACGCAGTATTTT
CDR3aa: CASSLAGGRGDTQYF

j_gene: TRBJ2-7
len: 16
d_gene: TRBD1
abundance: NA
v_gene: TRBV6-5
CDR3nt: TGTGCCAGCAGTTACTCACAGGACAGGATCTCCTACGAGCAGTACTTC
CDR3aa: CASSYSQDRISYEQYF

j_gene: TRBJ2-7
len: 15
d_gene: TRBD1
abundance: NA
v_gene: TRBV28
CDR3nt: TGTGCCAGCAAAATTTTGACAGGGGGGCACTACGAGCAGTACTTC
CDR3aa: CASKILTGGHYEQYF

j_gene: TRBJ2-7
len: 12
d_gene: NA
abundance: NA
v_gene: TRBV27
CDR3nt: TGTGCCAGCAGTTTATTAGGAAGTGAGCAGTACTTC
CDR3aa: CASSLLGSEQYF

j_gene: TRBJ2-3
len: 14
d_gene: NA
abundance: NA
v_gene: TRBV7-8
CDR3nt: TGTGCCAGCAGGGAGGGGGGGAGCACAGATACGCAGTATTTT
CDR3aa: CASREGGSTDTQYF

j_gene: TRBJ2-1
len: 12
d_gene: NA
abundance: NA
v_gene: TRBV10-2
CDR3nt: TGCGCCAGCAGGGGGAGCTACAATGAGCAGTTCTTC
CDR3aa: CASRGSYNEQFF

j_gene: TRBJ1-2
len: 13
d_gene: NA
abundance: NA
v_gene: TRBV7-9
CDR3nt: TGTGCCAGCAGCTTAGGACAGGTCTATGGCTACACCTTC
CDR3aa: CASSLGQVYGYTF

j_gene: TRBJ2-7
len: 16
d_gene: TRBD1
abundance: NA
v_gene: TRBV5-4
CDR3nt: TGTGCCAGCAGCCCGGGACCGGGACAGGGGAGATACGAGCAGTACTTC
CDR3aa: CASSPGPGQGRYEQYF

j_gene: TRBJ1-1
len: 15
d_gene: NA
abundance: medium-sized
v_gene: TRBV5-5
CDR3nt: TGTGCCAGCAGCTTGGACTTGGGACTGAACACTGAAGCTTTCTTT
CDR3aa: CASSLDLGLNTEAFF

j_gene: TRBJ2-3
len: 13
d_gene: NA
abundance: NA
v_gene: TRBV27
CDR3nt: TGTGCCAGCAGGCCTCTAGCGACAGATACGCAGTATTTT
CDR3aa: CASRPLATDTQYF

j_gene: TRBJ2-3
len: 15
d_gene: NA
abundance: NA
v_gene: TRBV2
CDR3nt: TGTGCCAGCAGTGAGGCAGGAACCCTCACAGATACGCAGTATTTT
CDR3aa: CASSEAGTLTDTQYF

j_gene: TRBJ1-5
len: 15
d_gene: NA
abundance: once
v_gene: TRBV6-5
CDR3nt: TGTGCCAGCAGTTATGGGAGGGGCCCGGATCAGCCCCAGCATTTT
CDR3aa: CASSYGRGPDQPQHF

j_gene: TRBJ2-2
len: 16
d_gene: TRBD1
abundance: NA
v_gene: TRBV4-1
CDR3nt: TGCGCCAGCAGCCAAAGGACAGGGGGCCCCACCGGGGAGCTGTTTTTT
CDR3aa: CASSQRTGGPTGELFF

j_gene: TRBJ1-1
len: 15
d_gene: NA
abundance: NA
v_gene: TRBV11-1
CDR3nt: TGTGCCAGCAGCCTAACCCACAGGGAGAACACTGAAGCTTTCTTT
CDR3aa: CASSLTHRENTEAFF

j_gene: TRBJ2-7
len: 15
d_gene: TRBD2
abundance: NA
v_gene: TRBV5-1
CDR3nt: TGCGCCAGCAGCACCTTTGGGGGGGGAAATTACGAGCAGTACTTC
CDR3aa: CASSTFGGGNYEQYF

j_gene: TRBJ2-2
len: 14
d_gene: NA
abundance: NA
v_gene: TRBV5-4
CDR3nt: TGTGCCAGCAGCTTGATTCCGAACACCGGGGAGCTGTTTTTT
CDR3aa: CASSLIPNTGELFF

j_gene: TRBJ2-7
len: 17
d_gene: TRBD1
abundance: NA
v_gene: TRBV27
CDR3nt: TGTGCCAGCAGTCATCCCAGGGGAGACAGGGACCTCTACGAGCAGTACTTC
CDR3aa: CASSHPRGDRDLYEQYF

j_gene: TRBJ1-1
len: 15
d_gene: TRBD1
abundance: NA
v_gene: TRBV4-2
CDR3nt: TGTGCCAGCAGCCGCCCGGACAGGGAGCGGACTGAAGCTTTCTTT
CDR3aa: CASSRPDRERTEAFF

j_gene: TRBJ2-7
len: 17
d_gene: NA
abundance: NA
v_gene: TRBV4-1
CDR3nt: TGCGCCAGCAGCCTACTACAGGGTCCTGGTAGCGCCTACGAGCAGTACTTC
CDR3aa: CASSLLQGPGSAYEQYF

j_gene: TRBJ1-2
len: 13
d_gene: NA
abundance: NA
v_gene: TRBV27
CDR3nt: TGTGCCAGCAGTCAGGGGACTTACTATGGCTACACCTTC
CDR3aa: CASSQGTYYGYTF

j_gene: TRBJ2-7
len: 13
d_gene: TRBD1
abundance: NA
v_gene: TRBV9
CDR3nt: TGTGCCAGCAGCGTAGGGCAGGGGGACGAGCAGTACTTC
CDR3aa: CASSVGQGDEQYF